Shown below are 30 T cell receptor beta chains from a single sample sequenced in a study of T-cell reconstitution after alpha-beta-depleted transplantation in children. The authors prepared the TCRbeta library with unique molecular identifiers. MiXCR, run by TCRdb on the PCR reads, gives a single entry per CDR3 protein. The profile covers approximately 640,000 distinct CDR3 sequences, with roughly 15% appearing a single time and approximately 1% taken by the ten largest. The sequencing used PBMCs from the stem cell graft donor, collected from the stem cell graft. The receptors were gathered from a human donor who donated a stem cell graft to a child with acute myeloid leukemia.

Many counts were recorded for this clonotype. This sequence joins TRBV12-3 or TRBV12-4 and TRBJ1-2; D call uncertain. This CDR3 region has 15 residues. V dropped 2 bases and J dropped 0 bases, with 10 bases sitting between them. The CDR3: CASSLRSTANYGYTF. The DNA of the CDR3 is TGTGCCAGCAGTTTAAGGTCCACAGCTAACTATGGCTACACCTTC.

A few counts support this clonotype. This CDR3 reads CASSPIRSSYNEQFF. The CDR3 nucleotides read TGTGCCAGCAGTCCTATTAGAAGCTCCTACAATGAGCAGTTCTTC. This chain connects TRBV6-2 or TRBV6-3 to TRBJ2-1; no clear D gene. The CDR3 is 15 residues long. Germline loops: CDR1 MNHEY, CDR2 SVGEGT. Trimming shortened V by 5 bases and J by 0 bases, and 11 bases separated the two germline ends.

The V and J genes are TRBV20-1 and TRBJ2-5; D could derive from TRBD1 or TRBD2 (5 bases each). This CDR3 has 12 residues. The V and J ends lost 5 bases and 1 base respectively, with 8 bases between them. CDR1 is DFQATT and CDR2 is SNEGSKA in the germline V gene (reference sequence). The CDR3 DNA is TGCAGTGCTTGGGGGATCCAAGAGACCCAGTACTTC. It translates to CSAWGIQETQYF.

The gene calls are TRBV7-9 and TRBJ1-1; weak D call: TRBD1 (5 bases). This CDR3 spans 14 amino acids. The germline V gene encodes CDR1 SEHNR and CDR2 FQNEAQ (reference sequence). V lost 7 bases, J lost 1 base, and 13 bases lay in between. In DNA form, the CDR3 reads TGTGCCAGCACTGGGCGGGACGCGAACACTGAAGCTTTCTTT. The encoded protein is CASTGRDANTEAFF.

The chain combines TRBV11-2 with TRBJ1-1, with D unresolved. V was trimmed by 8 bases and J by 1 base, leaving 14 bases between them. CDR3 size: 14 residues. Germline CDR1 reads SGHAT; CDR2 reads FQNNGV. CDR3 residues: CASYKLRANTEAFF. CDR3 DNA: TGTGCCAGCTACAAACTGCGGGCGAACACTGAAGCTTTCTTT.

This chain joins TRBV3-1 and TRBJ1-1; D remains ambiguous. The V gene's germline CDR1 is LGHDT and CDR2 YNNKEL (reference sequence). The CDR3 has 14 amino acids. Trimming took 1 base from V and 3 from J, leaving 9 bases between them. Written as DNA, the CDR3 is TGTGCCAGCAGCCAAGGGAGATTCGACACTGAAGCTTTCTTT. Amino acids: CASSQGRFDTEAFF.

This clonotype appeared many times. V is TRBV7-2 and J is TRBJ1-2; D is unresolved. CDR1 and CDR2 (germline): SGHTA, FQGNSA. The germline V and J ends were trimmed by 2 bases and 7 bases, with 8 bases remaining between them. The CDR3 is 12 residues long. The DNA of the CDR3 is TGTGCCAGCAGCTTAACGACTGGTGGCTACACCTTC. This translates into CASSLTTGGYTF.

A single count supports this clonotype. A much larger clonotype is one base distant, so this may be a read error. The chain joins TRBV29-1 to TRBJ1-1; no reliable D call. Germline V gene data show CDR1 as SQVTM and CDR2 as ANQGSEA. The CDR3 is 12 amino acids. Trimming pared 4 bases from V and 4 bases from J, leaving 10 bases between. CDR3 sequence (DNA): TGCAGCGTTGGTCAGATAAGCACTGAAGCTTTCTTT. It translates to CSVGQISTEAFF.

This clonotype was seen more than once but under ten times. The rearrangement links TRBV7-2 to TRBJ1-1, with 8 bases lining up with TRBD1. CDR1 and CDR2 from the germline V gene are SGHTA and FQGNSA. The J segment lost 1 base and the V segment lost 4 bases, leaving 5 bases of the junction unmatched. The CDR3 spans 15 residues. The CDR3 DNA is TGTGCCAGCAGCTATTGGACAGGGAAGAACACTGAAGCTTTCTTT. Translated: CASSYWTGKNTEAFF.

The chain uses TRBV7-7 and TRBJ2-1; 10 bases align to TRBD2. The CDR3 runs to 13 residues. Losses at the gene ends were 8 bases for V and 9 bases for J; bases not matched to a gene: 7. Germline CDR1 reads SSHAT; CDR2 reads FNYEAQ (reference sequence). CDR3 protein: CASGLAAGIEQFF. The CDR3 DNA sequence: TGTGCCAGCGGACTAGCGGCGGGTATTGAGCAGTTCTTC.

This clonotype was counted many times. The rearrangement joins TRBV9 to TRBJ2-7; TRBD2 is a possible D gene (5 bases). CDR1 and CDR2 from the germline V gene are SGDLS and YYNGEE. Trimming took 0 bases from V and 7 from J, leaving 11 bases between them. This CDR3 is built from 13 residues. CDR3: CASSVVPGSEQYF. For the CDR3, the DNA is TGTGCCAGCAGCGTAGTTCCGGGGAGTGAGCAGTACTTC. The full variable domain, in which reference TRBV9 and TRBJ2-7 provide the parts outside the CDR3, is DSGVTQTPKHLITATGQRVTLRCSPRSGDLSVYWYQQSLDQGLQFLIQYYNGEERAKGNILERFSAQQFPDLHSELNLSSLELGDSALYFCASSVVPGSEQYFGPGTRLTVT.

In this sample, this clonotype turned up once. This may stem from a read error, because a much larger clone lies one nucleotide away. V usage is TRBV20-1 and J usage is TRBJ1-2; a possible D gene is TRBD1 (5 bases). Per the germline V gene, CDR1 is DFQATT and CDR2 is SNEGSKA (reference sequence). This CDR3 spans 15 amino acids. V dropped 6 bases and J dropped 3 bases, with 20 bases sitting between them. The CDR3 DNA reads TGCAGTGCCGAGGTTGGGACCGAGACTCACTATGGCTACACCTTC. Encoded protein: CSAEVGTETHYGYTF.

Ten or more counts support this clonotype. The gene calls are TRBV10-3 and TRBJ1-1; D remains ambiguous. Trimming stripped 3 bases from V and 2 bases from J, with 10 bases between. CDR3 length: 14 amino acids. Germline V gives CDR1 ENHRY, CDR2 SYGVKD. The CDR3 reads CAISEAGINTEAFF. In nucleotides, the CDR3 is TGTGCCATCAGTGAAGCAGGTATAAACACTGAAGCTTTCTTT.

In its sample, this clonotype was seen many times. The V call is TRBV15, the J call TRBJ2-5; weak D call: TRBD1 (6 bases). The CDR3 extends over 13 amino acids. Trimming left V 5 bases short and J 4 bases short, with 11 bases between. CDR1 is LNHNV and CDR2 is YYDKDF in the germline V gene (reference sequence). Written as DNA, the CDR3 is TGTGCCACCAGCGTACAGGGTGGAGAGACCCAGTACTTC. Its protein is CATSVQGGETQYF.

Ten or more counts support this clonotype. The rearrangement links TRBV7-6 to TRBJ1-2; possible D gene TRBD1, 5 bases. From germline, CDR1 is SGHVS and CDR2 FNYEAQ. This CDR3 spans 14 amino acids. V lost 3 bases, J lost 3 bases, and 11 bases lay in between. The CDR3 nucleotides read TGTGCCAGCAGCTTGTATCAGGGAGACTATGGCTACACCTTC. It yields the protein CASSLYQGDYGYTF. Variable domain in full (rest from reference TRBV7-6 and TRBJ1-2): GAGVSQSPRYKVTKRGQDVALRCDPISGHVSLYWYRQALGQGPEFLTYFNYEAQQDKSGLPNDRFSAERPEGSISTLTIQRTEQRDSAMYRCASSLYQGDYGYTFGSGTRLTVV.

The chain couples TRBV7-9 to TRBJ1-5; D not certain. V was trimmed by 1 base and J by 7 bases, leaving 17 bases between them. This CDR3 is built from 16 residues. The V gene's germline CDR1 is SEHNR and CDR2 FQNEAQ (reference sequence). CDR3 sequence: CASSLVGQGSGQPQHF. The CDR3 DNA follows: TGTGCCAGCAGCTTAGTTGGGCAAGGGTCGGGACAGCCCCAGCATTTT.

This clonotype was seen only a few times. The V and J genes are TRBV7-9 and TRBJ1-1; D is ambiguous. The V and J ends lost 6 bases and 7 bases respectively, with 9 bases between them. CDR3 length: 11 residues. Germline CDR1 reads SEHNR; CDR2 reads FQNEAQ (reference sequence). DNA for the CDR3: TGTGCCAGCAGGGACGGAATTGAAGCTTTCTTT. Its protein is CASRDGIEAFF.

Ten or more counts support this clonotype. This rearrangement joins TRBV12-3 or TRBV12-4 to TRBJ2-7; 8 bases are a match to TRBD2. This CDR3 has 14 residues. The trim removed 8 bases at V and 3 bases at J, leaving 9 bases unmatched. CDR3 protein: CASGGGLVFYEQYF. CDR3 bases: TGTGCCAGCGGAGGGGGACTAGTTTTCTACGAGCAGTACTTC.

This clonotype was counted many times. The chain links TRBV29-1 to TRBJ2-3; weak D call: TRBD2 (5 bases). Germline loops: CDR1 SQVTM, CDR2 ANQGSEA. The CDR3 loop spans 14 amino acids. Trimming removed 5 bases from V and 3 bases from J, with 15 bases in between. CDR3 loop: CSVTGSTRTDTQYF. In DNA, the CDR3 is TGCAGCGTTACGGGGTCGACCCGAACAGATACGCAGTATTTT.

The V call is TRBV6-5, the J call TRBJ2-4; D is possibly TRBD2 (5 bases). CDR1 and CDR2 (germline): MNHEY, SVGAGI. The CDR3 is made up of 17 amino acids. V shed 3 bases and J shed 1 base, with 16 bases lying between them. CDR3 bases: TGTGCCAGCAGTTATGTTGAGCGGCTGATGGCCAAAAACATTCAGTACTTC. Translated, it gives CASSYVERLMAKNIQYF.

The chain carries TRBV7-2 and TRBJ2-4; D possibly corresponds to TRBD2 (6 bases). The V end was cut by 3 bases, the J end by 6 bases, with 9 bases between. Germline assignment: CDR1 SGHTA and CDR2 FQGNSA. The CDR3 spans 13 residues. The CDR3 nucleotides are TGTGCCAGCAGCTTCTTCGGGGGAAACATTCAGTACTTC. Its translation is CASSFFGGNIQYF.

As for this clonotype: Since a much larger clone is just one base distant, this may be a read error. The J gene is TRBJ2-7, the V gene TRBV20-1; 7 bases map to TRBD2. Germline lookup yields CDR1 DFQATT and CDR2 SNEGSKA (reference sequence). The CDR3 spans 13 residues. CDR3 loop: CSARGGANYEQCV. The DNA for the CDR3 is TGCAGTGCGCGGGGAGGGGCCAACTACGAGCAGTGCGTC.

Note on this clonotype: Since a much larger clone is just one base distant, this may be a read error. The J gene is TRBJ2-2, the V gene TRBV7-6; D is undetermined. Germline-derived CDR1 and CDR2 are SGHVS and FNYEAQ. V lost 6 bases and J lost 7, with 15 bases in between. The CDR3 consists of 14 residues. This CDR3 is CASSSSASLGELFF. The DNA for the CDR3 is TGTGCCAGCAGTTCAAGTGCGTCCCTCGGGGAGCTGTTTTTT.

The chain recombines TRBV5-1 with TRBJ1-1; 8 bases map to TRBD1. V lost 0 bases, J lost 6 bases, and 10 bases stayed unmatched. The CDR3 sequence is 16 residues long. Per germline, CDR1 SGHRS and CDR2 YFSETQ. The CDR3, as DNA: TGCGCCAGCAGCTTGGTGCAGGGGGCGACTGGGGCTGAAGCTTTCTTT. It codes for CASSLVQGATGAEAFF.

Many counts were recorded for this clonotype. The chain uses TRBV7-2 and TRBJ2-7; D is unresolved. Germline V gene data show CDR1 as SGHTA and CDR2 as FQGNSA. V lost 4 bases, J lost 0 bases, and 7 bases lay in between. This CDR3 spans 13 amino acids. CDR3 in amino acids: CASSSFPSYEQYV. CDR3 coding DNA: TGTGCCAGCAGCTCGTTCCCCTCCTACGAGCAGTACGTC.

This clonotype was counted ten times or more. The J gene is TRBJ1-4, the V gene TRBV20-1, with TRBD1 as a possible D gene (6 bases). The germline CDR1 and CDR2 sequences are DFQATT and SNEGSKA (reference sequence). V lost 2 bases and J lost 4, with 8 bases in between. This CDR3 spans 13 amino acids. The CDR3 here is CSARQGLNEKLFF. CDR3 nucleotides: TGCAGTGCTAGACAGGGGCTTAATGAAAAACTGTTTTTT.

This clonotype occurred a few times. The chain recombines TRBV29-1 with TRBJ2-5; no definite D call. Between the trimmed V and J ends, which lost 6 bases and 7 bases, there was a span of 18 bases. Germline CDR1 is SQVTM and CDR2 is ANQGSEA. CDR3 length equals 13 residues. CDR3 residues: CSVLTPLIGTQYF. For the CDR3, the DNA is TGCAGCGTCCTGACGCCTCTGATAGGGACCCAGTACTTC.

This chain uses TRBV5-5 with TRBJ2-7; unclear D gene. Trimming shortened V by 1 base and J by 2 bases, and 7 bases separated the two germline ends. The CDR3 is made up of 13 amino acids. Germline V lookup: CDR1 SGHKS, CDR2 YYEKEE (reference sequence). As DNA, the CDR3 is TGTGCCAGCAGCTTGTACAGCACCTACGAGCAGTACTTC. Translation: CASSLYSTYEQYF. The full variable domain, in which reference TRBV5-5 and TRBJ2-7 provide the parts outside the CDR3, is DAGVTQSPTHLIKTRGQQVTLRCSPISGHKSVSWYQQVLGQGPQFIFQYYEKEERGRGNFPDRFSARQFPNYSSELNVNALLLGDSALYLCASSLYSTYEQYFGPGTRLTVT.

This clonotype has only a few counts. CDR3 sequence (DNA): TGTGCCAGCGGGGGACCCAGAATCTACGAGCAGTACTTC. This sequence encodes CASGGPRIYEQYF. J is TRBJ2-7 and V is TRBV25-1; D may correspond to TRBD1 or TRBD2 (5 bases each). The CDR3 is 13 amino acids. The V and J ends lost 8 bases and 3 bases respectively, with 14 bases between them. Germline V gives CDR1 MGHDK, CDR2 SYGVNS.

J is TRBJ2-7 and V is TRBV20-1, with a tentative D call TRBD2 (6 bases). This CDR3 region has 15 residues. Looked up from germline, CDR1 is DFQATT and CDR2 is SNEGSKA (reference sequence). V was pared by 6 bases and J by 5 bases, with 23 bases between. As DNA, the CDR3 is TGCAGTGCCGAGAGGCTAGCGAATCGGAGGAACGAGCAGTACTTC. Translated, it gives CSAERLANRRNEQYF.